The 24 T cell receptor beta chains given below trace back to one sample, sequenced in a study of identical twins. TCRdb independently ran MiXCR on the 5' RACE reads; one entry per CDR3 protein. The sample consists of 700,000 to 950,000 distinct CDR3 sequences, more than 9% of them appearing once. This same sample was also part of a study on yellow fever vaccine responses in identical twins.

The specimen sequenced was PBMCs. These TCRs come from a woman younger than 30 in good health.

This clonotype occurred a few times. This chain uses TRBV20-1 with TRBJ2-5, with D possibly being TRBD2 (6 bases). The V gene lost 6 bases and the J gene lost 2 bases, with 16 bases spanning the gap. Germline CDR1 and CDR2: DFQATT and SNEGSKA (reference sequence). This CDR3 spans 14 amino acids. CDR3 residues: CSASVADPQETQYF. In nucleotides, the CDR3 is TGCAGTGCATCCGTAGCGGACCCGCAAGAGACCCAGTACTTC.

This clonotype was detected many times. Here the CDR3 reads CASSLGTASGTQYF. For the CDR3, the DNA is TGTGCCAGCAGTTTGGGGACGGCCAGTGGGACCCAGTACTTC. The rearrangement links TRBV12-3 or TRBV12-4 to TRBJ2-5; D may be TRBD1 or TRBD2 (5 bases each). V lost 3 bases and J 7 bases, leaving 15 bases between the germline ends. The CDR3 has 14 residues.

This chain links TRBV3-1 with TRBJ2-6, with TRBD1 as a possible D gene (5 bases). V was shortened by 2 bases and J by 4 bases, with 15 bases between the two germline ends. The CDR3 has 17 amino acids. Germline lookup yields CDR1 LGHDT and CDR2 YNNKEL (reference sequence). As DNA, the CDR3 is TGTGCCAGCAGCCAATTAATCAAGGGGCAAGGGGCCAACGTCCTGACTTTC. Protein product: CASSQLIKGQGANVLTF.

This chain joins TRBV11-1 and TRBJ2-1; 12 bases map to TRBD2. The trim removed 5 bases at V and 5 bases at J, leaving 16 bases unmatched. From germline, CDR1 is SGHAT and CDR2 FQDESV (reference sequence). The CDR3 has 19 amino acids. The CDR3 nucleotides read TGTGCCAGCAGCCCGAGACTAGCGGGGGCGAGTTGGGGAAACAATGAGCAGTTCTTC. Translation: CASSPRLAGASWGNNEQFF.

The CDR3 nucleotides read TGCAGTGCTAGAGTTGGGGGGCGACAAGAGACCCAGTACTTC. Translating gives CSARVGGRQETQYF. The rearrangement joins TRBV20-1 to TRBJ2-5, with D perhaps given as TRBD1 or TRBD2 (6 bases each). This CDR3 region has 14 residues. Trimming took 1 base from V and 2 from J, leaving 11 bases between them. Germline assignment: CDR1 DFQATT and CDR2 SNEGSKA (reference sequence).

This clonotype has more than one count but fewer than ten. J is TRBJ2-7 and V is TRBV4-1; D is possibly TRBD1 (6 bases). This CDR3 has 17 residues. V was clipped by 1 base and J by 0 bases, with 16 bases between them. Germline V gene data show CDR1 as MGHRA and CDR2 as YSYEKL. As DNA, the CDR3 is TGCGCCAGCAGCCAAGTAATGGGCAGGGGCAGCTCCTACGAGCAGTACGTC. Translating it yields CASSQVMGRGSSYEQYV.

The sample holds a few counts of this clonotype. The rearrangement joins TRBV11-2 to TRBJ2-1; possibly TRBD1 for D (5 bases). Germline V CDR1 and CDR2: SGHAT, FQNNGV. The CDR3 consists of 16 residues. V lost 2 bases and J 2 bases, leaving 13 bases between the germline ends. CDR3 nucleotide sequence: TGTGCCAGCAGCTTACTCGGCTTAGGGGCCTACAATGAGCAGTTCTTC. The encoded protein is CASSLLGLGAYNEQFF. Complete variable domain (other parts from reference TRBV11-2 and TRBJ2-1): EAGVAQSPRYKIIEKRQSVAFWCNPISGHATLYWYQQILGQGPKLLIQFQNNGVVDDSQLPKDRFSAERLKGVDSTLKIQPAKLEDSAVYLCASSLLGLGAYNEQFFGPGTRLTVL.

This clonotype was picked up a small number of times. The V call is TRBV6-2 or TRBV6-3, the J call TRBJ2-1; no definite D call. The CDR3 totals 14 residues. CDR1 and CDR2 (germline): MNHEY, SVGEGT. V was trimmed by 0 bases and J by 4 bases, leaving 7 bases between them. CDR3 protein: CASSYSRAYNEQFF. For the CDR3, the DNA is TGTGCCAGCAGTTACTCACGAGCTTACAATGAGCAGTTCTTC.

This clonotype was seen more than once but under ten times. J is TRBJ1-2 and V is TRBV5-1; D gene unclear. Trimming cost V 3 bases and J 4 bases, with 13 bases left between them. This CDR3 region has 14 residues. The germline V gene has CDR1 SGHRS and CDR2 YFSETQ. The CDR3 region has the DNA TGCGCCAGCAGCTCAGACGGGCCCGGCTATGGCTACACCTTC. It yields the protein CASSSDGPGYGYTF.

This sequence joins TRBV4-2 and TRBJ2-3; the D gene is possibly TRBD1 (6 bases). Trimming took off 4 bases at V and 0 bases at J, with 17 bases between the two ends. Germline assignment: CDR1 LGHNA and CDR2 YNFKEQ. CDR3 length equals 17 residues. In DNA form, the CDR3 reads TGTGCCAGCAGCCTCCACCCACAGGGATCTAGCACAGATACGCAGTATTTT. Its protein is CASSLHPQGSSTDTQYF.

This clonotype was counted only a few times. The chain links TRBV28 to TRBJ2-1, with 7 bases fitting TRBD2. V was pared by 8 bases and J by 8 bases, with 9 bases of the junction left unmatched. This CDR3 region has 13 residues. The V gene's germline CDR1 is MDHEN and CDR2 SYDVKM. DNA of the CDR3: TGTGCCAGCCAATGGGGCGGGAGCTATGAGCAGTTCTTC. Protein: CASQWGGSYEQFF.

The chain carries TRBV6-1 and TRBJ2-7; D not resolved. Germline-derived CDR1 and CDR2 are MNHNS and SASEGT. V was cut by 3 bases and J by 2 bases, with 14 bases left in between. The CDR3 loop spans 15 amino acids. In nucleotides, the CDR3 is TGTGCCAGCAGTGATGTGGGCTCGAGAACCTACGAGCAGTACGTC. Amino acids: CASSDVGSRTYEQYV.

This chain joins TRBV6-1 and TRBJ1-6; D call uncertain. The CDR3 is 16 amino acids. Trimming took off 2 bases at V and 5 bases at J, with 13 bases between the two ends. Germline V gene sequence: CDR1 MNHNS, CDR2 SASEGT. The CDR3 spells CASSETVRQNNSPLHF. The CDR3 bases are TGTGCCAGCAGTGAAACTGTAAGGCAGAATAATTCACCCCTCCACTTT.

This clonotype has ten or more counts. The chain links TRBV27 to TRBJ1-1; the match to TRBD1 covers 7 bases. V shed 6 bases and J 0 bases; nucleotides not matched to a gene: 4. CDR3 size: 14 residues. Looked up from germline, CDR1 is MNHEY and CDR2 is SMNVEV (reference sequence). CDR3 DNA: TGTGCCAGCAGCACAGGGGCAATGAACACTGAAGCTTTCTTT. As protein: CASSTGAMNTEAFF.

The CDR3 coding sequence is TGTGCCAGCAGCCAAGGGACAGGGGGGAGAGACGAGCAGTACTTC. It specifies CASSQGTGGRDEQYF. The V and J genes are TRBV4-2 and TRBJ2-7; 10 nucleotides align to TRBD1. The germline V gene has CDR1 LGHNA and CDR2 YNFKEQ. CDR3 size: 15 residues. V trimming: 1 base; J trimming: 5 bases; junction bases outside the gene matches: 5.

The chain employs TRBV15 and TRBJ2-5; 9 positions match TRBD1. J gave up 5 bases and V 0 bases, and 4 bases lay outside the gene matches. This CDR3 region has 15 residues. Per germline, CDR1 LNHNV and CDR2 YYDKDF (reference sequence). This CDR3 is CATSREGQGRETQYF. The DNA for the CDR3 is TGTGCCACCAGCAGAGAGGGACAGGGTCGGGAGACCCAGTACTTC.

The chain uses TRBV9 and TRBJ2-1; TRBD2 aligns across 9 bases. V trimming: 6 bases; J trimming: 4 bases; junction bases outside the gene matches: 11. CDR1 and CDR2 from the germline V gene are SGDLS and YYNGEE. The CDR3 loop spans 16 amino acids. The CDR3 bases are TGTGCCAGCACGTCTAGAGCGGGAGGACGATACAATGAGCAGTTCTTC. Translation: CASTSRAGGRYNEQFF.

This clonotype was found a few times. The chain combines TRBV7-8 with TRBJ1-4; tentatively, D is TRBD1 (6 bases). V lost 5 bases, J lost 8 bases, and 18 bases lay in between. CDR1 and CDR2 from the germline V gene are SGHVS and FQNEAQ. The length of the CDR3 is 15 residues. The CDR3 loop reads CASSHWLQGTEKLFF. The CDR3 nucleotides are TGTGCCAGCAGCCATTGGCTACAGGGCACCGAAAAACTGTTTTTT.

V and J are TRBV5-6 and TRBJ2-7; D remains unclear. Germline V CDR1 and CDR2: SGHDT, YYEEEE. This CDR3 has 16 amino acids. The V end lost 2 bases, the J end lost 0 bases, and 15 bases lay between the germline ends. The CDR3 loop is CASSFGFGLSSYEQYV. The CDR3 bases are TGTGCCAGCAGCTTTGGATTTGGGCTCAGCTCCTACGAGCAGTACGTC.

The gene calls are TRBV27 and TRBJ2-1, with TRBD2 matching over 12 bases. J was trimmed by 6 bases and V by 3 bases; bases with no gene match: 3. Germline-derived CDR1 and CDR2 are MNHEY and SMNVEV (reference sequence). This CDR3 is built from 15 residues. Here the CDR3 reads CASSFRTSGINEQFF. The CDR3 region has the DNA TGTGCCAGCAGTTTTCGGACTAGCGGGATCAATGAGCAGTTCTTC.

This clonotype came up a few times. The V call is TRBV18, the J call TRBJ2-3; D is unclear. Germline CDR1 is KGHSH and CDR2 is LQKENI. This CDR3 is built from 14 residues. Trimming shortened V by 3 bases and J by 6 bases, and 13 bases separated the two germline ends. CDR3 nucleotide sequence: TGTGCCAGCTCACCCCCCACAGTTATGGATACGCAGTATTTT. Translated: CASSPPTVMDTQYF.

This clonotype was counted only a few times. V gene TRBV28 combines with J gene TRBJ2-5; D is possibly TRBD2 (7 bases). Germline-derived CDR1 and CDR2 are MDHEN and SYDVKM. V was clipped by 9 bases and J by 4 bases, with 15 bases between them. This CDR3 has 13 residues. The CDR3 here is CASMGGAGETQYF. CDR3 coding DNA: TGTGCCAGTATGGGGGGGGCAGGAGAGACCCAGTACTTC.

The chain employs TRBV12-3 or TRBV12-4 and TRBJ2-7, with 8 bases lining up with TRBD2. The length of the CDR3 is 14 residues. Trimming removed 7 bases from V and 0 bases from J; junction bases left unmatched: 5. CDR3 coding DNA: TGTGCCAGCAAAGTAGCGGGACTCTCCTACGAGCAGTACTTC. Translated: CASKVAGLSYEQYF.

This clonotype showed up just a few times. The CDR3 region is CASRPGGGYNEQFF. DNA of the CDR3: TGCGCCAGCAGGCCGGGGGGGGGATACAATGAGCAGTTCTTC. The rearrangement links TRBV4-1 to TRBJ2-1; 8 bases are shared with TRBD2. Germline V gene lookup returns CDR1 MGHRA and CDR2 YSYEKL. J lost 4 bases, V lost 6 bases, and 5 bases had no gene match. There are 14 residues in the CDR3.